Below are 13 T cell receptor beta chains sequenced from a single sample in a study of OX40 agonist ivuxolimab in advanced cancers. Here immunoSEQ multiplex PCR was the method, and the copy in TCRdb shows in-frame clones only, minus some. Seen here are around 46,000 clones, about 89% observed once, and the top ten hold about 13%. The specimen was CD4+ or CD8+ T cells sorted from blood, collected in a trial of the OX40 agonist ivuxolimab. Receptors were obtained from an adult with an advanced solid tumor such as melanoma, head and neck, liver or kidney cancer.

This chain uses TRBV11-1 with TRBJ2-3, with 9 nucleotides matching TRBD1. The V gene end was trimmed by 1 base and the J gene end by 6 bases; junction bases not matched to a gene: 5. The CDR3 runs to 15 residues. CDR1 SGHAT and CDR2 FQDESV come from the germline V gene (reference sequence). In DNA form, the CDR3 reads TGTGCCAGCAGCTTAGAGGGGGACAGGGCCGATACGCAGTATTTT. This encodes CASSLEGDRADTQYF.

The CDR3 region is CATSSFRGGSNQPQHF. DNA of the CDR3: TGTGCCACCAGCAGTTTTAGGGGCGGTAGCAATCAGCCCCAGCATTTT. This rearrangement joins TRBV15 to TRBJ1-5, with D perhaps matching TRBD1 (5 bases). Between the trimmed V and J ends, which lost 3 bases and 0 bases, there was a span of 12 bases. CDR1 is LNHNV, CDR2 YYDKDF, per germline (reference sequence). This CDR3 contains 16 residues.

J is TRBJ2-7 and V is TRBV19; possible D gene TRBD2, 5 bases. Trimming took 6 bases from V and 3 from J, leaving 15 bases between them. In germline, CDR1 is LNHDA, CDR2 SQIVND (reference sequence). The CDR3 runs to 14 residues. The CDR3 DNA is TGTGCCAGTAGCCCCTCTGACTACTACTACGAGCAGTACTTC. Amino acid sequence: CASSPSDYYYEQYF. The full variable domain, completed using reference TRBV19 and TRBJ2-7, is DGGITQSPKYLFRKEGQNVTLSCEQNLNHDAMYWYRQDPGQGLRLIYYSQIVNDFQKGDIAEGYSVSREKKESFPLTVTSAQKNPTAFYLCASSPSDYYYEQYFGPGTRLTVT.

In regard to this clone: Mismatch with germline at one junction end may stem from a read error. The V and J genes are TRBV19 and TRBJ2-1; no reliable D call. Germline lookup yields CDR1 LNHDA and CDR2 SQIVND (reference sequence). The CDR3 has 13 residues. CDR3 amino acids: CASSWVSHNEQFF. The CDR3 nucleotides read TGTGCCAGTAGTTGGGTCTCCCACAATGAGCAGTTCTTC.

V is TRBV9 and J is TRBJ2-7; no reliable D call. This CDR3 has 14 residues. Per the germline V gene, CDR1 is SGDLS and CDR2 is YYNGEE. The ends were cut back, 0 bases at V and 2 bases at J, with 9 bases in the middle. CDR3 sequence reads: CASSVGVQTYEQYF. For the CDR3, the DNA is TGTGCCAGCAGCGTAGGAGTCCAAACCTACGAGCAGTACTTC.

To note about this clone: The junction differs from germline at one of its ends, possibly a read error. This rearrangement joins TRBV6-6 to TRBJ2-7, with D unclear. Germline V gene sequence: CDR1 MNHNY, CDR2 SVGAGI (reference sequence). The CDR3 length is 12 residues. The CDR3 sequence: CASSYSSHEQYF. In DNA, the CDR3 is TGTGCCAGCAGTTACTCCTCCCACGAGCAGTACTTC.

Only a few counts were recorded for this clone. The chain recombines TRBV7-6 with TRBJ1-4; D remains unclear. The CDR3 contains 14 residues. The germline CDR1 and CDR2 sequences are SGHVS and FNYEAQ. V was shortened by 1 base and J by 4 bases, with 7 bases between the two germline ends. The CDR3 nucleotides read TGTGCCAGCAGCTTAGAGGCCGATAATGAAAAACTGTTTTTT. Translated: CASSLEADNEKLFF.

CDR3 region: CASSLVRDRIDEQYF. The CDR3, as DNA: TGTGCCAGCAGCTTAGTCCGGGACAGGATCGACGAGCAGTACTTC. This sequence joins TRBV7-9 and TRBJ2-7; 8 bases match TRBD1. CDR1 is SEHNR, CDR2 FQNEAQ, per germline (reference sequence). The CDR3 is 15 amino acids. The V gene end was trimmed by 1 base and the J gene end by 5 bases; junction bases not matched to a gene: 7. Full variable domain (outside the CDR3, taken from reference TRBV7-9 and TRBJ2-7): DTGVSQNPRHKITKRGQNVTFRCDPISEHNRLYWYRQTLGQGPEFLTYFQNEAQLEKSRLLSDRFSAERPKGSFSTLEIQRTEQGDSAMYLCASSLVRDRIDEQYFGPGTRLTVT.

This clone has a handful of counts. V gene TRBV6-5 combines with J gene TRBJ1-1, with TRBD1 matching over 9 bases. CDR3 length equals 12 residues. Trimming at V came to 8 bases and at J to 3 bases, leaving 1 base not matched to a gene. CDR1 is MNHEY and CDR2 is SVGAGI in the germline V gene. CDR3 sequence (DNA): TGTGCCAGCGGGGACAGGGACACTGAAGCTTTCTTT. It codes for CASGDRDTEAFF.

The chain couples TRBV27 to TRBJ2-5; no clear D. V was clipped by 6 bases and J by 1 base, with 12 bases between them. The CDR3 is made up of 14 amino acids. CDR1 and CDR2 from the germline V gene are MNHEY and SMNVEV (reference sequence). CDR3 sequence reads: CASRSLHTQETQYF. The CDR3 DNA is TGTGCCAGCAGGTCGCTCCACACCCAAGAGACCCAGTACTTC.

V gene TRBV28 combines with J gene TRBJ1-6, with TRBD1 matching over 10 bases. V gave up 1 base and J gave up 2 bases; unmatched junction bases: 5. The length of the CDR3 is 18 residues. Looked up from germline, CDR1 is MDHEN and CDR2 is SYDVKM. CDR3 region: CASSLSRDRGTYNSPLHF. CDR3 in DNA: TGTGCCAGCAGTTTATCCCGGGACAGGGGCACCTATAATTCACCCCTCCACTTT.

This clone was observed a single time. The V gene is TRBV28, the J gene TRBJ1-2; D gene uncertain. The CDR3 spans 13 residues. Trimming removed 8 bases from V and 1 base from J, with 11 bases in between. Germline assignment: CDR1 MDHEN and CDR2 SYDVKM. The CDR3 coding sequence is TGTGCCAGCCTCGGGGAGCTTAACTATGGCTACACCTTC. Amino acid sequence: CASLGELNYGYTF.

This clone was seen only a few times. Here the CDR3 DNA reads TGTGCCAGCGCCCACCTCCCGGGACCCCTCCACTTT. Amino acids: CASAHLPGPLHF. The chain links TRBV6-5 to TRBJ1-6; D unresolved. The CDR3 spans 12 residues. Looked up from germline, CDR1 is MNHEY and CDR2 is SVGAGI. The V end lost 8 bases, the J end lost 12 bases, and 14 bases lay between the germline ends.